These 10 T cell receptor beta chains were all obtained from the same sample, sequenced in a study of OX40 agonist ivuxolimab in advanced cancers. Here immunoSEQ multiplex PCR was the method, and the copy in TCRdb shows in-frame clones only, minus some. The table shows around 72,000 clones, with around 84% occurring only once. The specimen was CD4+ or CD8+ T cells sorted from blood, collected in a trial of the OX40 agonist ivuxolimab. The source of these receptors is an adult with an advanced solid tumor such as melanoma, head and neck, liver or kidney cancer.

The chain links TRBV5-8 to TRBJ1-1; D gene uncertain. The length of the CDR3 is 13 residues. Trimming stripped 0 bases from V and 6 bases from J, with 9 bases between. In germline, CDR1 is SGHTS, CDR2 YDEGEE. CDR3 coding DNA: TGTGCCAGCAGCTTGGGGGTTGTCGCTGAAGCTTTCTTT. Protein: CASSLGVVAEAFF.

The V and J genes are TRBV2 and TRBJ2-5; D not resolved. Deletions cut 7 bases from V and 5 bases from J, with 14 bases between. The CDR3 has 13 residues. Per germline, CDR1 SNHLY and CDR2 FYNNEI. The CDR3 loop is CASNQNHVETQYF. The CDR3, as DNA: TGTGCCAGCAACCAGAATCACGTGGAGACCCAGTACTTC.

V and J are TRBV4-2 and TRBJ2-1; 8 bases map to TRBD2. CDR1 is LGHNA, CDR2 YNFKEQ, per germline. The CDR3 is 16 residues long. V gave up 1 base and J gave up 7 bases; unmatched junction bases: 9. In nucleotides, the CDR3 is TGTGCCAGCAGCCAAGGAAGGTCTAGCGGGTTAAATGAGCAGTTCTTC. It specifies CASSQGRSSGLNEQFF.

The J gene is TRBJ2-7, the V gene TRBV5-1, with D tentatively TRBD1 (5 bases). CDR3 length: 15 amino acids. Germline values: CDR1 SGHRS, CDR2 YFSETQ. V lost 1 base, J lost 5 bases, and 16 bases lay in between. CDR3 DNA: TGCGCCAGCAGCTTGCTTCCGACAGCCAGCAACGAGCAGTACTTC. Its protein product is CASSLLPTASNEQYF.

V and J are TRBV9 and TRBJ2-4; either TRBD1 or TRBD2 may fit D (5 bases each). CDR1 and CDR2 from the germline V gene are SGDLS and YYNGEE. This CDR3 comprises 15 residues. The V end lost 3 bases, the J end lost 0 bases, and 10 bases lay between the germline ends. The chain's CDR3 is CASSDGTAAKNIQYF. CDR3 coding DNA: TGTGCCAGCAGCGACGGGACGGCAGCCAAAAACATTCAGTACTTC.

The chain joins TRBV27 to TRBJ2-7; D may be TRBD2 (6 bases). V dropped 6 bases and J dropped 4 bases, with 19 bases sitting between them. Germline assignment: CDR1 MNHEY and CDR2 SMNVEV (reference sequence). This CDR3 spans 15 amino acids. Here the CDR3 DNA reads TGTGCCAGCAGCGCGCGGGGTAACGCCTTTTACGAGCAGTACTTC. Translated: CASSARGNAFYEQYF.

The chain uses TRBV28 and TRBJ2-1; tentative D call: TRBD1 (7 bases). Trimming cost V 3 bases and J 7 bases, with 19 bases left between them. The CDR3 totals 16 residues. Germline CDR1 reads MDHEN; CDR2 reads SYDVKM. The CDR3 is CASSFLQGGPGNEQFF. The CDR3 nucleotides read TGTGCCAGCAGTTTCCTCCAGGGGGGTCCGGGGAATGAGCAGTTCTTC. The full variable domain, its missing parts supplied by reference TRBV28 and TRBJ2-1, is DVKVTQSSRYLVKRTGEKVFLECVQDMDHENMFWYRQDPGLGLRLIYFSYDVKMKEKGDIPEGYSVSREKKERFSLILESASTNQTSMYLCASSFLQGGPGNEQFFGPGTRLTVL.

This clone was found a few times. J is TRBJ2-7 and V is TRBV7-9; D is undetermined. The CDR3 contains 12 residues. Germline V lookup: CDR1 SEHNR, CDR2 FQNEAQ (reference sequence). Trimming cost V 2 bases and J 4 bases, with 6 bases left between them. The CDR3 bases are TGTGCCAGCAGCTTACATGGGTACGAGCAGTACTTC. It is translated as CASSLHGYEQYF.

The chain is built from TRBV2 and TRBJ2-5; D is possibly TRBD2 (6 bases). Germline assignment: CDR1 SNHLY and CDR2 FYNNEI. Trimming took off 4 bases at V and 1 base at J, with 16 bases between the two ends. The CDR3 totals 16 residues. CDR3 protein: CASSGTPWRAQETQYF. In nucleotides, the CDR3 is TGTGCCAGCAGTGGAACCCCGTGGAGGGCCCAAGAGACCCAGTACTTC.

CDR3 in amino acids: CASSEAISGGTYEQYF. For the CDR3, the DNA is TGTGCCAGCAGTGAAGCGATAAGCGGGGGGACCTACGAGCAGTACTTC. This sequence joins TRBV6-1 and TRBJ2-7, with TRBD2 identical over 9 bases. The CDR3 runs 16 residues. Germline V gene sequence: CDR1 MNHNS, CDR2 SASEGT. With V trimmed by 0 bases and J by 2 bases, 5 bases remained unmatched.